This entry describes one TCR beta chain. V was pared by 6 bases and J by 2 bases, with 3 bases of the junction left unmatched. The CDR3 length is 13 residues. Per germline, CDR1 SNHLY and CDR2 FYNNEI. The data are from a study of blood T cell repertoires in COVID-19. Study as a whole: COVID-19 samples from acute and convalescent phases originated in the United States, Italy and Spain. T cells, B-cell-depleted T cells, or PBMCs provided the cDNA or gDNA that served as material.

Authors' data handling: Estimation of nucleated cell counts relied on the amplification of reference gene primers. Only in-frame clones appear in the TCRdb table, and some are missing; sequencing was by immunoSEQ multiplex PCR. V and J calls and clone size are copied from that table; D and trimming were computed from the DNA. This sample has approximately 63,000 clones, with more than 85% found just once. Sequenced input: peripheral blood. The chain carries TRBV2 and TRBJ1-2; TRBD1 matches at 7 bases. This receptor was identified in a man older than 75 in a cohort sampled during active COVID-19. The CDR3: CASRMGQNYGYTF. In DNA, the CDR3 is TGTGCCAGCAGGATGGGACAGAACTATGGCTACACCTTC.